This T cell receptor (beta chain) was sequenced in a study of response to subunit inactivated influenza vaccine. MiXCR, run by TCRdb on the RT-PCR reads, gives a single entry per CDR3 protein. This table has 650,000 to 700,000 distinct CDR3 sequences, about a sixth appearing once. V lost 5 bases to trimming and J lost 8 bases; unmatched junction nucleotides: 5. Germline CDR1 and CDR2: SQVTM and ANQGSEA. The CDR3 spans 11 residues. The study's findings and limits: T cells newly recruited by each seasonal influenza vaccination are few, the authors suggested.

Of note for this clonotype: Its specificity is not known.

Sequenced here: PBMCs from blood, sampled 12 days after vaccination. This receptor was taken from a man aged 45 to 65 who received an inactivated influenza vaccine. V and J are TRBV29-1 and TRBJ1-2; 7 positions agree with TRBD1. The CDR3 spells CSVQGVWGYTF. The DNA of the CDR3 is TGCAGCGTTCAGGGGGTTTGGGGCTACACCTTC.